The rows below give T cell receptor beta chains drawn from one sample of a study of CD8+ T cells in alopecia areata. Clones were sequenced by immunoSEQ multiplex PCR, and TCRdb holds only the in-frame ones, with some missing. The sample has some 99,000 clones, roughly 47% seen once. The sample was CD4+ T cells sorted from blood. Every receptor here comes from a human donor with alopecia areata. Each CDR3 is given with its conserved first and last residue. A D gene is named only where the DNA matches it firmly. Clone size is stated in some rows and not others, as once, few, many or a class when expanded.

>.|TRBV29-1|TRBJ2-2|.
CSVSGAAGELFF
TGCAGCGTCTCCGGGGCCGCCGGGGAGCTGTTTTTT
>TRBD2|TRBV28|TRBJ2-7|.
CASGLARDEQYF
TGTGCCAGCGGACTAGCTCGGGACGAGCAGTACTTC
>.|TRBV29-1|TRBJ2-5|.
CSVRQAPLGETQYF
TGCAGCGTCCGACAGGCCCCTCTGGGAGAGACCCAGTACTTC
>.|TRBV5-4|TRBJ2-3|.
CASSLDRSPSTDTQYF
TGTGCCAGCAGCTTGGACAGATCCCCTAGCACAGATACGCAGTATTTT
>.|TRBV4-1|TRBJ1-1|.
CASSDVNRAMNTEAFF
TGCGCCAGCAGCGACGTAAACAGGGCGATGAACACTGAAGCTTTCTTT
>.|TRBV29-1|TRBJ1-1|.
CSVASLNTEAFF
TGCAGCGTTGCTTCCTTGAACACTGAAGCTTTCTTT
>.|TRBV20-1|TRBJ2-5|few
CSASGRETQYF
TGCAGTGCTTCTGGGCGAGAGACCCAGTACTTC
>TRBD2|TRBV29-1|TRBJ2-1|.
CSVDRRGSSYNEQFF
TGCAGCGTTGATCGGCGGGGGAGCTCCTACAATGAGCAGTTCTTC
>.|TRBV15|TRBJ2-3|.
CATSRGSRPPSRTDTQYF
TGTGCCACCAGCAGAGGTAGTCGCCCCCCGAGTCGGACAGATACGCAGTATTTT
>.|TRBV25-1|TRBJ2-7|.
CASSEYSEQYF
TGTGCCAGCAGTGAATATAGCGAGCAGTACTTC
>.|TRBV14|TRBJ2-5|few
CASSHSETQYF
TGTGCCAGCAGCCACTCAGAGACCCAGTACTTC
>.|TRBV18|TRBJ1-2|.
CASSPQQEGNYGYTF
TGTGCCAGCTCACCCCAGCAGGAGGGGAACTATGGCTACACCTTC
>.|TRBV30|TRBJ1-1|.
CAWTPDGRLVEAFF
TGTGCCTGGACCCCAGATGGCAGGCTGGTTGAAGCTTTCTTT
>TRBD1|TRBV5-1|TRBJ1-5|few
CASSSGQGNQPQHF
TGCGCCAGCAGCTCTGGACAGGGTAATCAGCCCCAGCATTTT
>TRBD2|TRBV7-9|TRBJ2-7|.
CASSPGGYEQYF
TGTGCCAGCAGTCCGGGGGGCTACGAGCAGTACTTC
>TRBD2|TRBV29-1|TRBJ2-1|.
CSDHSGSSYNEQFF
TGCAGCGACCATAGCGGGAGCTCCTACAATGAGCAGTTCTTC
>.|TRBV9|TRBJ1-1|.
CASSVGQRSEAFF
TGTGCCAGCAGCGTAGGACAGCGGAGTGAAGCTTTCTTT